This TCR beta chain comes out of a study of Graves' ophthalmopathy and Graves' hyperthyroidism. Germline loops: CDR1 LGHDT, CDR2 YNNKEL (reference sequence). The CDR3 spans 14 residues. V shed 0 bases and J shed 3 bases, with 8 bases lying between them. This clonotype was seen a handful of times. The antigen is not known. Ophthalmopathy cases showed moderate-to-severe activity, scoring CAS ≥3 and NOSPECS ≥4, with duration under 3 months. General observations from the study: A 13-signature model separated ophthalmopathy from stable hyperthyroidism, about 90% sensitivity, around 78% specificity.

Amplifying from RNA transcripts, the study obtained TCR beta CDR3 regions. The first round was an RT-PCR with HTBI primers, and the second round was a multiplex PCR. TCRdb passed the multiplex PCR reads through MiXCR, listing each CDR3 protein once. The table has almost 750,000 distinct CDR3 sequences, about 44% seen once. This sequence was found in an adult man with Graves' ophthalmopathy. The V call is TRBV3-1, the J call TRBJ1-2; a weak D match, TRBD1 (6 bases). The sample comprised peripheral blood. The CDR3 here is CASSQDTGHYGYTF. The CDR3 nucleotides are TGTGCCAGCAGCCAAGACACAGGGCACTATGGCTACACCTTC.